This T cell receptor (beta chain) was profiled in a study of T-cell memory formation after mild COVID-19. Looking at the study overall: TCR clusters were mostly donor specific.

TCRdb re-analysed the 5' RACE reads in MiXCR, keeping a single row per CDR3 protein. In the table there are approximately 290,000 distinct CDR3 sequences, less than 20% of which are singletons. This clonotype was detected a few times. Sequencing was carried out using PBMCs or a T cell subset sorted from them (not recorded which). This sequence originates from a man younger than 30 who had mild COVID-19 (a few samples of this study predate the infection). Cell type and time point are not known.

The CDR3 protein is CASSPAGNARSYEQYF. For the CDR3, the DNA is TGCGCCAGCAGCCCGGCGGGCAACGCCCGTTCCTACGAGCAGTACTTC. The V call is TRBV5-1, the J call TRBJ2-7; tentatively, D is TRBD2 (5 bases). Germline CDR1 SGHRS, CDR2 YFSETQ. This CDR3 is built from 16 residues. V shed 4 bases and J shed 1 base, with 18 bases lying between them.